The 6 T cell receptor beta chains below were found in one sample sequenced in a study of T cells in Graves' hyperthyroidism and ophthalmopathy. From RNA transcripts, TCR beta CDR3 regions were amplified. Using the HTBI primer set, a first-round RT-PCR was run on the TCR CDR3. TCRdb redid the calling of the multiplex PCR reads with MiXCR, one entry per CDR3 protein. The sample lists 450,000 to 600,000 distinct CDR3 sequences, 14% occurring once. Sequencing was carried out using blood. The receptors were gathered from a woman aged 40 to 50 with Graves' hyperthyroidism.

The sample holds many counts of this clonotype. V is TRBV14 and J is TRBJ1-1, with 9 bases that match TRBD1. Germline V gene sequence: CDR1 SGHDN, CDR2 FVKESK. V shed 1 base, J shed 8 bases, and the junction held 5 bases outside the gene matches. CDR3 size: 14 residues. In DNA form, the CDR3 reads TGTGCCAGCAGCCAAGTTCCGGGACAGGGCGAAGCTTTCTTT. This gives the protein CASSQVPGQGEAFF.

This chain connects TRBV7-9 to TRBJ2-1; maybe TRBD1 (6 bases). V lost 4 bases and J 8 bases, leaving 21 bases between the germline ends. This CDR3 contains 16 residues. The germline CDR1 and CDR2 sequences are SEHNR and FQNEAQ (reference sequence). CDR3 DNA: TGTGCCAGCAGCTCCCAGGGGCGGCAGGTTCTCGATGAGCAGTTCTTC. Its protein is CASSSQGRQVLDEQFF.

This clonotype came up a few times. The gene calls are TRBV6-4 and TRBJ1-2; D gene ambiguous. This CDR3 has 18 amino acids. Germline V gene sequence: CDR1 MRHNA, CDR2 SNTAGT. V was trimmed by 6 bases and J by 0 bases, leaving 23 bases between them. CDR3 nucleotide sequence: TGTGCCAGCAGAGAAAGTATAAAAGGAGAGGAGGCTAACTATGGCTACACCTTC. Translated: CASRESIKGEEANYGYTF.

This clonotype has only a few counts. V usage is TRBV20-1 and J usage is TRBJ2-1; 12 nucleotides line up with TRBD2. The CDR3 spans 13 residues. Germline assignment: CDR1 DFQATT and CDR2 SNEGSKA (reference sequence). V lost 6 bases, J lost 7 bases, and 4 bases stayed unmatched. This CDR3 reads CSAWTSGTNEQFF. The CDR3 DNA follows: TGCAGTGCGTGGACTAGCGGGACGAATGAGCAGTTCTTC.

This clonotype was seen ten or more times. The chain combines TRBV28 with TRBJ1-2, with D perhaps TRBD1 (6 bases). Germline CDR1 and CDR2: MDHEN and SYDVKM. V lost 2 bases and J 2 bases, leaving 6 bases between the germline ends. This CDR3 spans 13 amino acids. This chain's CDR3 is CASSLRGNYGYTF. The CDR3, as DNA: TGTGCCAGCAGTTTAAGGGGGAACTATGGCTACACCTTC.

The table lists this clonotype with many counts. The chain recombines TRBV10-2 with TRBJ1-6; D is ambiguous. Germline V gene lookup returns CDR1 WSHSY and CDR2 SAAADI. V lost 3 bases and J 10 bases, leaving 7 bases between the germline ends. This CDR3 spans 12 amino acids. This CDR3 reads CASSDPGSPLHF. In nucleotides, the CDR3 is TGCGCCAGCAGTGATCCGGGGTCACCCCTCCACTTT.